Described below is a single T cell receptor (beta chain) sequence and its context. These data are taken from a study of cytomegalovirus exposure and HLA in healthy donors. Germline loops: CDR1 MNHNS, CDR2 SASEGT. Trimming removed 4 bases from V and 2 bases from J, with 9 bases in between. This CDR3 comprises 13 residues. The PCR had 60 Vbeta and 13 Jbeta primers. The method was immunoSEQ multiplex PCR; TCRdb's version includes in-frame clones alone and lacks a portion of them. The table includes around 150,000 clones, around 63% detected once. The sequenced material came from PBMCs. The chain uses TRBV6-1 and TRBJ2-7; D gene uncertain. The receptor's source is a human donor in good health. The DNA of the CDR3 is TGTGCCAGCAGTGGGAGCCCTACCTACGAGCAGTACTTC. Amino acids: CASSGSPTYEQYF.